These 30 T cell receptor beta chains were sequenced from one sample in a study of T cell repertoires in cytomegalovirus infection. TCRdb re-analysed the reads in MiXCR, keeping a single row per CDR3 protein. Of around 250,000 distinct CDR3 sequences in the sample, about 18% are singletons; the top ten hold about 45%. The sample taken for sequencing was CD8+ T cells from PBMCs. The receptors were gathered from a human donor in good health (CMV status not recorded). Some clones in this sample may be carry-over from other donors' samples.

This clonotype was counted between two and nine times. V and J are TRBV12-3 or TRBV12-4 and TRBJ2-5; 7 nucleotides agree with TRBD1. The V and J ends lost 6 bases and 1 base, in that order; junction bases with no gene match: 2. The CDR3 totals 13 residues. CDR3 nucleotides: TGTGCCAGCAGGAGGACAGGCCAAGAGACCCAGTACTTC. Protein product: CASRRTGQETQYF.

In DNA, the CDR3 is TGTGCCAGCAGCCAACAAGCCAGGGGGAACTATGGCTACACCTTC. Translated, it gives CASSQQARGNYGYTF. This rearrangement joins TRBV6-5 to TRBJ1-2; TRBD1 aligns across 7 bases. From germline, CDR1 is MNHEY and CDR2 SVGAGI. J lost 2 bases, V lost 6 bases, and 9 bases had no gene match. This CDR3 is 15 amino acids long.

The CDR3 region is CASSLTRTGAPYGYTF. DNA for the CDR3: TGTGCCAGCAGCCTAACCAGGACAGGGGCCCCCTATGGCTACACCTTC. This chain joins TRBV14 and TRBJ1-2, with 9 nucleotides matching TRBD1. Germline CDR1 is SGHDN and CDR2 is FVKESK. The CDR3 sequence is 16 residues long. Trimming took 4 bases from V and 4 from J; bases not matched to a gene: 10.

The chain combines TRBV6-1 with TRBJ2-7; D is unclear. Between the trimmed V and J ends, which lost 2 bases and 5 bases, there was a span of 22 bases. The germline gives CDR1 MNHNS, CDR2 SASEGT. The CDR3 length is 17 residues. Here the CDR3 reads CASSELRRTALYDEQYF. The CDR3 DNA follows: TGTGCCAGCAGTGAACTGAGACGGACGGCCCTGTATGACGAGCAGTACTTC.

The rearrangement uses TRBV10-3 and TRBJ2-5, with 8 positions matching TRBD1. J lost 1 base, V lost 3 bases, and 7 bases had no gene match. Germline V gene data show CDR1 as ENHRY and CDR2 as SYGVKD. The CDR3 covers 16 residues. CDR3 DNA: TGTGCCATCAGTGACGGACAGGGAGTCTTCCAAGAGACCCAGTACTTC. It encodes CAISDGQGVFQETQYF.

J is TRBJ1-1 and V is TRBV12-3 or TRBV12-4; D remains ambiguous. Trimming took 7 bases from V and 2 from J, leaving 11 bases between them. The CDR3 length is 13 residues. CDR3: CASNPSPNTEAFF. The CDR3 nucleotides read TGTGCCAGCAATCCAAGTCCAAACACTGAAGCTTTCTTT.

The V gene is TRBV15, the J gene TRBJ2-3; 7 bases align to TRBD2. The CDR3 length is 13 residues. Germline V gene sequence: CDR1 LNHNV, CDR2 YYDKDF (reference sequence). Trimming cost V 5 bases and J 5 bases; bases outside gene matches: 4. The CDR3 DNA follows: TGTGCCACCAGCGGACTAGGTCTAGATACGCAGTATTTT. Protein: CATSGLGLDTQYF.

The chain recombines TRBV6-5 with TRBJ1-1; no reliable D call. Deletions cut 6 bases from V and 1 base from J, with 9 bases between. The CDR3 runs to 13 residues. In germline, CDR1 is MNHEY, CDR2 SVGAGI. This CDR3 is CASSPNQNTEAFF. Here the CDR3 DNA reads TGTGCCAGCAGCCCTAATCAGAACACTGAAGCTTTCTTT.

This clonotype has ten or more counts. V gene TRBV7-2 combines with J gene TRBJ2-2; 8 bases align to TRBD1. V lost 3 bases to trimming and J lost 7 bases; unmatched junction nucleotides: 13. Germline-derived CDR1 and CDR2 are SGHTA and FQGNSA. This CDR3 is 17 amino acids long. CDR3 sequence: CASSFGPQGAAIGELFF. As DNA, the CDR3 is TGTGCCAGCAGCTTCGGACCCCAGGGGGCGGCTATCGGGGAGCTGTTTTTT.

V is TRBV29-1 and J is TRBJ1-2; TRBD1 matches 11 bases. V gave up 6 bases and J gave up 0 bases; unmatched junction bases: 18. Germline CDR1 SQVTM, CDR2 ANQGSEA. This CDR3 has 19 residues. The CDR3 is CSVRDRGDLPTDANYGYTF. The CDR3 region has the DNA TGCAGCGTCCGGGACAGGGGGGATCTCCCCACCGACGCTAACTATGGCTACACCTTC.

This chain joins TRBV15 and TRBJ2-5, with 10 bases aligning to TRBD2. Trimming took 5 bases from V and 5 from J; bases not matched to a gene: 8. The germline V gene encodes CDR1 LNHNV and CDR2 YYDKDF (reference sequence). This CDR3 contains 15 residues. The CDR3 sequence is CATSEFSGGGETQYF. CDR3 nucleotides: TGTGCCACCAGCGAATTCAGCGGGGGGGGGGAGACCCAGTACTTC.

This clonotype was seen many times. The gene calls are TRBV7-6 and TRBJ1-2, with a possible D match to TRBD1 (6 bases). The CDR3 extends over 19 amino acids. Trimming cost V 1 base and J 2 bases, with 23 bases left between them. Germline V lookup: CDR1 SGHVS, CDR2 FNYEAQ. The CDR3 reads CASSLGLARGDGKNYGYTF. The CDR3 DNA follows: TGTGCCAGCAGCTTAGGACTAGCCAGGGGAGACGGGAAAAACTATGGCTACACCTTC.

The V and J genes are TRBV4-1 and TRBJ2-1, with a weak D call TRBD2 (6 bases). Germline values: CDR1 MGHRA, CDR2 YSYEKL. The CDR3 extends over 12 amino acids. Trimming pared 0 bases from V and 14 bases from J, leaving 11 bases between. The CDR3 bases are TGCGCCAGCAGCCAAGACGCGGGGACCAAGTTCTTC. It codes for CASSQDAGTKFF.

This clonotype came up many times. In DNA, the CDR3 is TGTGCCAGCAGCCTAACGGGACTCTTGAACACTGAAGCTTTCTTT. Protein product: CASSLTGLLNTEAFF. The rearrangement links TRBV7-2 to TRBJ1-1, with a weak D call TRBD1 (5 bases). Germline lookup yields CDR1 SGHTA and CDR2 FQGNSA. CDR3 length equals 15 residues. Deletions cut 5 bases from V and 0 bases from J, with 13 bases between.

This clonotype was observed once. The conserved closing phenylalanine or tryptophan is absent in this CDR3, likely reflecting a read error. The chain combines TRBV4-3 with TRBJ1-1; no definite D call. The germline gives CDR1 LGHNA, CDR2 YSLEER. Trimming cost V 0 bases and J 0 bases, with 20 bases left between them. The CDR3 consists of 19 residues. The DNA of the CDR3 is TGCGCCAGCAGCCAAGATATACTGGGTCCGGGCAAAATGAACACTGAAGCTTTCTTA. Residues: CASSQDILGPGKMNTEAFL.

This clonotype was seen ten or more times. The rearrangement uses TRBV20-1 and TRBJ1-4, with unresolved D. There are 16 residues in the CDR3. CDR1 is DFQATT, CDR2 SNEGSKA, per germline (reference sequence). Trimming pared 5 bases from V and 0 bases from J, leaving 16 bases between. CDR3: CSAPDPMSTTNEKLFF. The CDR3 nucleotides are TGCAGTGCTCCGGACCCCATGAGCACAACTAATGAAAAACTGTTTTTT.

The V gene is TRBV7-9, the J gene TRBJ2-4; weak D call: TRBD2 (7 bases). V lost 5 bases and J lost 8, with 10 bases in between. Germline CDR1 and CDR2: SEHNR and FQNEAQ (reference sequence). The CDR3 loop spans 12 amino acids. CDR3 sequence: CASSLGGDIQYF. In nucleotides, the CDR3 is TGTGCCAGCAGCCTAGGGGGGGACATTCAGTACTTC.

A few counts support this clonotype. The CDR3 protein is CASSLVSVNSYNEQFF. Here the CDR3 DNA reads TGTGCCAGCAGCTTAGTAAGCGTCAACTCCTACAATGAGCAGTTCTTC. The V call is TRBV7-3, the J call TRBJ2-1; D is unclear. V lost 2 bases to trimming and J lost 0 bases, with 11 bases between them. The CDR3 runs 16 residues. Looked up from germline, CDR1 is SGHTA and CDR2 is FQGTGA.

This chain joins TRBV27 and TRBJ1-1, with D possibly matching TRBD1 (5 bases). CDR3 length equals 16 residues. The V and J ends lost 5 bases and 0 bases respectively, with 16 bases between them. CDR1 MNHEY and CDR2 SMNVEV come from the germline V gene (reference sequence). DNA of the CDR3: TGTGCCAGCAGTCCATGGACAAATCGTATGAACACTGAAGCTTTCTTT. Translated: CASSPWTNRMNTEAFF.

This chain connects TRBV12-3 or TRBV12-4 to TRBJ2-7; TRBD2 aligns across 11 bases. J was trimmed by 1 base and V by 4 bases; bases with no gene match: 6. The CDR3 runs 16 residues. In DNA form, the CDR3 reads TGTGCCAGCAGTTGGGCCGGGACTAGCGGTTCCTACGAGCAGTACTTC. Amino acids: CASSWAGTSGSYEQYF.

The gene calls are TRBV24-1 and TRBJ2-5; D unclear. From germline, CDR1 is KGHDR and CDR2 SFDVKD. This CDR3 is 11 amino acids long. Trimming shortened V by 7 bases and J by 4 bases, and 6 bases separated the two germline ends. CDR3 bases: TGTGCCACCAGCGACACAGAGACCCAGTACTTC. Protein sequence: CATSDTETQYF.

The CDR3 loop reads CASSLEPNPSGVETDTQYF. CDR3 sequence (DNA): TGTGCCAGCAGCCTAGAACCCAATCCTAGCGGGGTAGAAACAGATACGCAGTATTTT. The chain joins TRBV9 to TRBJ2-3; 9 positions match TRBD2. This CDR3 region has 19 residues. With V trimmed by 4 bases and J by 3 bases, 18 bases remained unmatched. Germline CDR1 and CDR2: SGDLS and YYNGEE.

The genes are TRBV20-1 and TRBJ2-7; possible D gene TRBD1, 5 bases. Germline V gene data show CDR1 as DFQATT and CDR2 as SNEGSKA (reference sequence). V lost 3 bases and J 2 bases, leaving 14 bases between the germline ends. The CDR3 spans 14 residues. In DNA form, the CDR3 reads TGCAGTGCTAGGCCCCGACAGTTTCCCTACGAGCAGTACTTC. Translated: CSARPRQFPYEQYF.

V usage is TRBV5-6 and J usage is TRBJ2-4; perhaps TRBD1 as D (6 bases). CDR3 length equals 14 residues. V lost 0 bases, J lost 7 bases, and 11 bases lay in between. The germline gives CDR1 SGHDT, CDR2 YYEEEE. CDR3 sequence: CASSLGGRGNIQYF. The CDR3 DNA reads TGTGCCAGCAGCTTGGGGGGGCGTGGGAACATTCAGTACTTC. The variable domain in full, with the rest retrieved from reference TRBV5-6 and TRBJ2-4, is DAGVTQSPTHLIKTRGQQVTLRCSPKSGHDTVSWYQQALGQGPQFIFQYYEEEERQRGNFPDRFSGHQFPNYSSELNVNALLLGDSALYLCASSLGGRGNIQYFGAGTRLSVL.

This clonotype was seen a few times. V usage is TRBV12-3 or TRBV12-4 and J usage is TRBJ2-7, with D uncertain. This CDR3 comprises 13 residues. Trimming pared 4 bases from V and 5 bases from J, leaving 12 bases between. In DNA, the CDR3 is TGTGCCAGCAGTTCCCAGGCACGGAACGAGCAGTACTTC. This encodes CASSSQARNEQYF.

This clonotype was counted many times. The CDR3, as DNA: TGTGCCAGCAGCCGAGGACAGGGGCGTCCCTACGAGCAGTACTTC. Translated, it gives CASSRGQGRPYEQYF. The chain is built from TRBV7-9 and TRBJ2-7, with 9 bases lining up with TRBD1. Germline assignment: CDR1 SEHNR and CDR2 FQNEAQ (reference sequence). The CDR3 is made up of 15 amino acids. The junction had 7 bases not matched to a gene; V was cut back by 5 bases and J by 2 bases.

This clonotype has ten or more counts. The chain has TRBV6-5 and TRBJ2-2; the D is unclear. The CDR3 length is 12 residues. CDR1 and CDR2 from the germline V gene are MNHEY and SVGAGI. The V gene lost 0 bases and the J gene lost 5 bases, with 1 base spanning the gap. This CDR3 is CASSYSTGELFF. DNA of the CDR3: TGTGCCAGCAGTTACTCGACCGGGGAGCTGTTTTTT.

This clonotype was detected only a few times. The chain has TRBV7-8 and TRBJ1-3; D is unresolved. Germline CDR1 and CDR2: SGHVS and FQNEAQ. There are 14 residues in the CDR3. Trimming left V 0 bases short and J 3 bases short, with 6 bases between. As DNA, the CDR3 is TGTGCCAGCAGCTTAGCCGGGCGTGGAAACACCATATATTTT. It specifies CASSLAGRGNTIYF.

This clonotype showed up many times. This chain uses TRBV7-2 with TRBJ2-4; 8 bases match TRBD2. The CDR3 loop spans 18 amino acids. The V gene's germline CDR1 is SGHTA and CDR2 FQGNSA. V shed 7 bases, J shed 0 bases, and the junction held 14 bases outside the gene matches. The CDR3 here is CASTYEVTSAIAKNIQYF. The CDR3 nucleotides are TGTGCCAGCACCTACGAAGTGACTAGCGCCATAGCCAAAAACATTCAGTACTTC.

This clonotype has just a few counts. The gene calls are TRBV15 and TRBJ1-2; D may be TRBD1 (6 bases). Per germline, CDR1 LNHNV and CDR2 YYDKDF (reference sequence). The CDR3 is 18 residues long. V dropped 1 base and J dropped 3 bases, with 21 bases sitting between them. The CDR3 DNA sequence: TGTGCCACCAGCAGAGGTAGAGCGGGACAACCAAGGGACTATGGCTACACCTTC. Residues: CATSRGRAGQPRDYGYTF.